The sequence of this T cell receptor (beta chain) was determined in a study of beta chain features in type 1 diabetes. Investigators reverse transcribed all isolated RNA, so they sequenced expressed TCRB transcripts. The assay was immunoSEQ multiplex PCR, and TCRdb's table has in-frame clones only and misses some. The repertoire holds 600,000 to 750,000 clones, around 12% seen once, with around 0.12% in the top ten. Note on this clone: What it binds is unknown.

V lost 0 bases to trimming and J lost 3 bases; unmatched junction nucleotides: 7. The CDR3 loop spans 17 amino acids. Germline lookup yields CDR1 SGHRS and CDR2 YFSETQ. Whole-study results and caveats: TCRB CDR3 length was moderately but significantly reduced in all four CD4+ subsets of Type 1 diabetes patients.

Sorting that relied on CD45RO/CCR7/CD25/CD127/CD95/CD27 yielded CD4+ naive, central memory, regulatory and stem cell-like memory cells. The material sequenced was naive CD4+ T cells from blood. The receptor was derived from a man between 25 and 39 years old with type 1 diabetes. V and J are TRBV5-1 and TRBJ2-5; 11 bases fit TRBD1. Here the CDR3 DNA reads TGCGCCAGCAGCTTGGCCCCCAGGACAGGGGGCGAAGAGACCCAGTACTTC. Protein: CASSLAPRTGGEETQYF.